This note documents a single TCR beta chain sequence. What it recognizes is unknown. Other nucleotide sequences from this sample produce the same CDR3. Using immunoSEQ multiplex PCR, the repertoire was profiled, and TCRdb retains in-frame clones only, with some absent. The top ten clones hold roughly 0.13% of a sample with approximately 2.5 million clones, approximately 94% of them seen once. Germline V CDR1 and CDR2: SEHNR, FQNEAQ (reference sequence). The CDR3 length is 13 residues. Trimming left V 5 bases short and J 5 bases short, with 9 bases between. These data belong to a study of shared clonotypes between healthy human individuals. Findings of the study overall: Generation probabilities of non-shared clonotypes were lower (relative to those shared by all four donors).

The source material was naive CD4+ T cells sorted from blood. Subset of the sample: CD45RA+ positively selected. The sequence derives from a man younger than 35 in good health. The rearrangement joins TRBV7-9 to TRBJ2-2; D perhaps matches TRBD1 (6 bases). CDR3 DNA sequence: TGTGCCAGCAGCCTCCAGGGGACCGGGGAGCTGTTTTTT. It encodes CASSLQGTGELFF.